Shown below are 26 T cell receptor beta chains from a single sample sequenced in a study of OX40 agonist ivuxolimab in advanced cancers. Sequencing was performed with immunoSEQ multiplex PCR; in TCRdb, only in-frame clones are kept and a portion is missing. The sample includes 40,000 to 60,000 clones, over 90% of them seen just once. The specimen was CD4+ or CD8+ T cells sorted from blood, collected in a trial of the OX40 agonist ivuxolimab. These receptors all stem from an adult with an advanced solid tumor such as melanoma, head and neck, liver or kidney cancer.

The chain has TRBV27 and TRBJ2-6; tentatively, D is TRBD1 (5 bases). CDR3 length: 19 amino acids. V lost 0 bases to trimming and J lost 0 bases, with 15 bases between them. Per the germline V gene, CDR1 is MNHEY and CDR2 is SMNVEV (reference sequence). The CDR3, as DNA: TGTGCCAGCAGTTTATCGAAGCTTGGACAATCCTCTGGGGCCAACGTCCTGACTTTC. This sequence encodes CASSLSKLGQSSGANVLTF.

J is TRBJ2-2 and V is TRBV6-1; D may be TRBD1 (6 bases). Per germline, CDR1 MNHNS and CDR2 SASEGT. The V and J ends lost 5 bases and 7 bases respectively, with 11 bases between them. The CDR3 is 13 amino acids. Written as DNA, the CDR3 is TGTGCCAGCAGTAACAGGGTTGGCGGGGAGCTGTTTTTT. This gives the protein CASSNRVGGELFF.

The rearrangement links TRBV7-3 to TRBJ2-1; D possibly corresponds to TRBD2 (6 bases). V was clipped by 6 bases and J by 6 bases, with 15 bases between them. This CDR3 has 14 amino acids. Per germline, CDR1 SGHTA and CDR2 FQGTGA. In DNA, the CDR3 is TGTGCCAGCAGTTCCGCGGGAAATCGCAATGAGCAGTTCTTC. This encodes CASSSAGNRNEQFF.

The chain has TRBV19 and TRBJ2-2, with unresolved D. The germline gives CDR1 LNHDA, CDR2 SQIVND (reference sequence). V lost 9 bases and J lost 1, with 9 bases in between. This CDR3 has 13 residues. CDR3 sequence reads: CASRPMNTGELFF. CDR3 in DNA: TGTGCCAGCCGCCCGATGAACACCGGGGAGCTGTTTTTT. Full variable domain (missing parts from reference TRBV19 and TRBJ2-2): DGGITQSPKYLFRKEGQNVTLSCEQNLNHDAMYWYRQDPGQGLRLIYYSQIVNDFQKGDIAEGYSVSREKKESFPLTVTSAQKNPTAFYLCASRPMNTGELFFGEGSRLTVL.

This chain joins TRBV27 and TRBJ2-1; 7 nucleotides line up with TRBD1. Germline V lookup: CDR1 MNHEY, CDR2 SMNVEV (reference sequence). This CDR3 has 17 amino acids. The V segment lost 7 bases and the J segment 1 base; nucleotides outside the gene matches: 13. The CDR3 sequence: CASTWGRLTGSYNEQFF. In nucleotides, the CDR3 is TGTGCCAGCACCTGGGGACGTCTGACAGGGTCCTACAATGAGCAGTTCTTC.

The chain links TRBV4-2 to TRBJ2-3, with D perhaps TRBD1 or TRBD2 (6 bases each). The germline V gene has CDR1 LGHNA and CDR2 YNFKEQ. V lost 0 bases and J lost 0, with 10 bases in between. The CDR3 is made up of 16 amino acids. The CDR3 spells CASSQDKGGSTDTQYF. As DNA, the CDR3 is TGTGCCAGCAGCCAAGATAAGGGGGGCAGCACAGATACGCAGTATTTT.

CDR3: CASSQGGDQPQHF. The CDR3 coding sequence is TGCGCCAGCAGCCAAGGAGGGGATCAGCCCCAGCATTTT. The chain joins TRBV4-1 to TRBJ1-5; weak D call: TRBD1 (5 bases). With 1 base removed from V and 5 bases from J, the gap between germline ends came to 6 bases. The CDR3 covers 13 residues. The germline CDR1 and CDR2 sequences are MGHRA and YSYEKL.

This clone was counted a few times. The rearrangement uses TRBV10-3 and TRBJ2-4; TRBD1 aligns across 11 bases. Germline V gene data show CDR1 as ENHRY and CDR2 as SYGVKD. CDR3 length: 14 residues. J was trimmed by 2 bases and V by 10 bases; bases with no gene match: 4. The CDR3 region is CASGTGGSKNIQYF. CDR3 DNA: TGTGCCAGTGGGACAGGGGGGTCCAAAAACATTCAGTACTTC.

This chain connects TRBV9 to TRBJ1-4; tentatively, D is TRBD1 (6 bases). The CDR3 has 16 residues. Trimming stripped 4 bases from V and 4 bases from J, with 17 bases between. The germline V gene encodes CDR1 SGDLS and CDR2 YYNGEE. The chain's CDR3 is CASSTEGGAGNEKLFF. CDR3 sequence (DNA): TGTGCCAGCAGCACTGAAGGGGGGGCTGGTAATGAAAAACTGTTTTTT. The whole variable domain, filled in from reference TRBV9 and TRBJ1-4, reads DSGVTQTPKHLITATGQRVTLRCSPRSGDLSVYWYQQSLDQGLQFLIQYYNGEERAKGNILERFSAQQFPDLHSELNLSSLELGDSALYFCASSTEGGAGNEKLFFGSGTQLSVL.

The rearrangement uses TRBV4-1 and TRBJ1-5; 7 bases agree with TRBD1. With V trimmed by 5 bases and J by 3 bases, 7 bases remained unmatched. CDR1 MGHRA and CDR2 YSYEKL come from the germline V gene. CDR3 size: 15 residues. Here the CDR3 DNA reads TGCGCCAGCAGCTACTTAACAGGGGACAATCAGCCCCAGCATTTT. The encoded protein is CASSYLTGDNQPQHF.

The J gene is TRBJ2-1, the V gene TRBV27, with 16 positions matching TRBD2. V shed 5 bases and J 3 bases; nucleotides not matched to a gene: 7. This CDR3 has 18 amino acids. Germline V CDR1 and CDR2: MNHEY, SMNVEV (reference sequence). The CDR3 DNA reads TGTGCCAGCAGTCTAGGGACTAGCGGGGGGGCAGACTACAATGAGCAGTTCTTC. It yields the protein CASSLGTSGGADYNEQFF.

In this sample, this clone turned up once. This chain joins TRBV7-9 and TRBJ1-5; D is undetermined. Germline CDR1 is SEHNR and CDR2 is FQNEAQ (reference sequence). V was clipped by 1 base and J by 4 bases, with 8 bases between them. This CDR3 region has 14 residues. CDR3 bases: TGTGCCAGCAGCTTAGGAAGGGAAAATCAGCCCCAGCATTTT. It yields the protein CASSLGRENQPQHF.

The chain links TRBV2 to TRBJ2-6; tentative D call: TRBD1 (6 bases). The germline V and J ends were trimmed by 4 bases and 0 bases, with 16 bases remaining between them. CDR3 size: 18 residues. CDR1 is SNHLY, CDR2 FYNNEI, per germline. The CDR3 here is CASSGDTTSSSGANVLTF. The CDR3 DNA follows: TGTGCCAGCAGTGGGGACACGACTTCGAGCTCTGGGGCCAACGTCCTGACTTTC.

In this sample, this clone turned up once. This chain uses TRBV19 with TRBJ1-5; D possibly corresponds to TRBD1 (5 bases). The CDR3 is made up of 17 amino acids. The V and J ends lost 6 bases and 1 base respectively, with 19 bases between them. The germline CDR1 and CDR2 sequences are LNHDA and SQIVND (reference sequence). CDR3 DNA sequence: TGTGCCAGTAGCAGTATCCGGGGGTCTAGGAGCAATCAGCCCCAGCATTTT. This sequence encodes CASSSIRGSRSNQPQHF.

V and J are TRBV7-9 and TRBJ2-2; the D is unclear. V dropped 1 base and J dropped 6 bases, with 6 bases sitting between them. This CDR3 is 13 amino acids long. In germline, CDR1 is SEHNR, CDR2 FQNEAQ (reference sequence). CDR3 protein: CASSLGSPGELFF. The CDR3 DNA follows: TGTGCCAGCAGCTTAGGTTCACCCGGGGAGCTGTTTTTT.

The rearrangement joins TRBV5-4 to TRBJ2-7, with 12 nucleotides matching TRBD1. The germline CDR1 and CDR2 sequences are SGHNT and YYREEE (reference sequence). V lost 4 bases, J lost 7 bases, and 12 bases stayed unmatched. The CDR3 runs to 16 residues. CDR3 DNA: TGTGCCAGCAGCCCCTCCCCGGGACAGGGGGCAGGAGAGCAGTACGTC. Protein: CASSPSPGQGAGEQYV.

V gene TRBV30 combines with J gene TRBJ1-2, with D perhaps TRBD1 (6 bases). The CDR3 has 13 residues. Trimming removed 2 bases from V and 3 bases from J, with 10 bases in between. Germline CDR1 reads GTSNPN; CDR2 reads SVGIG (reference sequence). CDR3 in DNA: TGTGCCTGGAGTAACAGGGTTGACTATGGCTACACCTTC. As protein: CAWSNRVDYGYTF. The variable domain in full, with the rest retrieved from reference TRBV30 and TRBJ1-2, is SQTIHQWPATLVQPVGSPLSLECTVEGTSNPNLYWYRQAAGRGLQLLFYSVGIGQISSEVPQNLSASRPQDRQFILSSKKLLLSDSGFYLCAWSNRVDYGYTFGSGTRLTVV.

This chain connects TRBV19 to TRBJ1-6; no definite D call. The V gene lost 3 bases and the J gene lost 8 bases, with 11 bases spanning the gap. The length of the CDR3 is 14 residues. Germline CDR1 LNHDA, CDR2 SQIVND (reference sequence). In DNA, the CDR3 is TGTGCCAGTAGTATCCCCGCACCCCATTCACCCCTCCACTTT. Its protein product is CASSIPAPHSPLHF. The full variable domain, in which reference TRBV19 and TRBJ1-6 provide the parts outside the CDR3, is DGGITQSPKYLFRKEGQNVTLSCEQNLNHDAMYWYRQDPGQGLRLIYYSQIVNDFQKGDIAEGYSVSREKKESFPLTVTSAQKNPTAFYLCASSIPAPHSPLHFGNGTRLTVT.

The genes are TRBV2 and TRBJ1-1, with 12 bases aligning to TRBD1. This CDR3 region has 16 residues. J gave up 5 bases and V 0 bases, and 4 bases lay outside the gene matches. CDR1 SNHLY and CDR2 FYNNEI come from the germline V gene. The CDR3 loop reads CASSEAGTGGGTEAFF. In DNA, the CDR3 is TGTGCCAGCAGTGAAGCGGGGACAGGGGGCGGGACTGAAGCTTTCTTT.

The rearrangement links TRBV18 to TRBJ1-5; 7 bases line up with TRBD1. This CDR3 spans 14 amino acids. V was clipped by 5 bases and J by 7 bases; unmatched bases: 8. Germline values: CDR1 KGHSH, CDR2 LQKENI. This CDR3 is CASSTDRAGQPQHF. CDR3 DNA: TGTGCCAGCTCAACCGACAGGGCGGGCCAGCCCCAGCATTTT.

The chain employs TRBV6-5 and TRBJ1-2; D remains unclear. Germline-derived CDR1 and CDR2 are MNHEY and SVGAGI. CDR3 length equals 16 residues. V lost 4 bases, J lost 0 bases, and 15 bases lay in between. The DNA of the CDR3 is TGTGCCAGCAGTTTAAACCCGGGCGAGGCTAACTATGGCTACACCTTC. As protein: CASSLNPGEANYGYTF.

This chain connects TRBV6-4 to TRBJ2-3; 10 nucleotides line up with TRBD2. This CDR3 contains 15 residues. Germline values: CDR1 MRHNA, CDR2 SNTAGT. The junction had 7 bases not matched to a gene; V was cut back by 2 bases and J by 8 bases. The CDR3 DNA is TGTGCCAGCAGTGACCGGGCTAGCGGGGGTGGTACGCAGTATTTT. Amino acids: CASSDRASGGGTQYF.

V gene TRBV6-1 combines with J gene TRBJ2-7; no clear D. The V gene's germline CDR1 is MNHNS and CDR2 SASEGT. CDR3 length equals 10 residues. The V end lost 5 bases, the J end lost 3 bases, and 2 bases lay between the germline ends. The CDR3 sequence: CASSNYEQYV. The CDR3 DNA sequence: TGTGCCAGCAGTAACTACGAGCAGTACGTC.

J is TRBJ1-1 and V is TRBV7-9, with a weak D call TRBD1 (6 bases). The CDR3 sequence is 15 residues long. Trimming removed 4 bases from V and 4 bases from J, with 16 bases in between. The germline V gene encodes CDR1 SEHNR and CDR2 FQNEAQ (reference sequence). The CDR3 here is CASSSGGGQSTEAFF. The CDR3 nucleotides are TGTGCCAGCAGCTCCGGGGGGGGCCAGAGCACTGAAGCTTTCTTT.

The chain is built from TRBV7-9 and TRBJ2-1; no clear D. The CDR3 spans 13 residues. The V end lost 1 base, the J end lost 15 bases, and 16 bases lay between the germline ends. In germline, CDR1 is SEHNR, CDR2 FQNEAQ (reference sequence). The CDR3 DNA sequence: TGTGCCAGCAGCTTAGACTTAGAGTTAATCGGGTTCTTC. Amino acids: CASSLDLELIGFF.

This chain uses TRBV5-6 with TRBJ1-1; D not resolved. Germline values: CDR1 SGHDT, CDR2 YYEEEE. V gave up 0 bases and J gave up 0 bases, with 6 bases separating them. This CDR3 region has 14 residues. The CDR3 is CASSLEQMNTEAFF. CDR3 bases: TGTGCCAGCAGCTTGGAACAGATGAACACTGAAGCTTTCTTT.